This T cell receptor (beta chain) was recorded in a study of blood T cells in healthy people across ages. Study-wide background: About one barcoded beta molecule per two T cells was captured by template switching.

Germline loops: CDR1 SGHRS, CDR2 YFSETQ. This CDR3 is 16 amino acids long. The V and J ends lost 4 bases and 5 bases respectively, with 20 bases between them. This clonotype came up once. The antigen remains unidentified. General observations from the study: Age brought a roughly linear fall in TCR beta diversity measured per million T cells.

Primers used in a second PCR of about 6 to 12 cycles were a sample-barcoded 5' primer and a J-beta primer mix. The template-switch adaptor, which had 12 random nucleotides, put a tag on each cDNA molecule. TCRdb fed the 5' RACE reads into MiXCR, producing one record per CDR3 protein. The sample has hundreds of thousands of distinct CDR3 sequences, approximately 49% seen once. Every donor contributed roughly 10 milliliters of peripheral blood by blood draw. Sequences were obtained from blood. The receptor was derived from a woman aged 60-70 years in good health. The J gene is TRBJ2-3, the V gene TRBV5-1; D might be TRBD1 (6 bases). The CDR3: CASSRTGKPGKDTQYF. CDR3 DNA: TGCGCCAGCAGCCGTACAGGGAAGCCGGGGAAAGATACGCAGTATTTT.